This TCR beta chain originates from a study of regulatory T cells in long-lasting Graves disease. Time point given: newly diagnosed GD, antithyroid drugs for less than 3 months. There was RNA extracted from PBMCs, and the TCR library was made from it. This clonotype showed up just a few times. Its ends do not fully match the called genes, so a read error is possible. Arm-PCR of CDR3 regions and iRepertoire HTBI primers were the basis on which TCR beta libraries were built. TCRdb re-analysed the multiplex PCR reads in MiXCR, keeping a single row per CDR3 protein. The sample shows 440,000 or so distinct CDR3 sequences, around 17% of them seen only once. CDR1 and CDR2 from the germline V gene are MNHNS and SASEGT. The CDR3 sequence is 13 residues long. This same sample was also taken into another study, of T cells in Graves' hyperthyroidism and ophthalmopathy. That work contributes: The authors deemed Graves' hyperthyroidism stable absent ophthalmopathy progression within 18 months. Initially, a first-round RT-PCR of the TCR CDR3 employed the HTBI primer set. Ophthalmopathy was told apart from stable hyperthyroidism by a 13 V-J model.

V usage is TRBV6-1 and J usage is TRBJ2-7, with D hard to call. This specimen consisted of peripheral blood mononuclear cells (PBMCs), obtained at new diagnosis, from a patient treated with antithyroid drugs. This clonotype was obtained from a woman aged 25 to 45 with Graves disease. CDR3 sequence reads: CASSQRTSYEQHF. CDR3 coding DNA: TGTGCCAGCAGCCAGAGAACATCCTACGAGCAGCACTTC.